This T cell receptor beta chain was recovered during a study of T cell responses to AZD1222 COVID-19 vaccine. The V and J ends lost 5 bases and 5 bases, in that order; junction bases with no gene match: 16. Germline-derived CDR1 and CDR2 are PRHDT and FYEKMQ (reference sequence). The CDR3 is 18 residues long. Concerning this clone: The antigen is unknown.

Repertoires were generated with immunoSEQ multiplex PCR, while TCRdb's copy carries only in-frame clones and drops some. The sample includes roughly 100,000 clones, just over 90% seen only once; the top ten take around 8%. Study-wide points: Repertoire sampling occurred only after the peak T cell response. Most donors were white British and more were female, and clonal diversity was possibly underestimated. At study baseline, merely about 6 AZD1222 recipients were seropositive. Nearly half of spike-specific TCRs reportedly target variant regions that are unmutated in the B.1.351 and B.1.1.7 variants.

Sample: peripheral blood, taken 28 days after the second AZD1222 dose. This TCR derives from an adult who received the AZD1222 COVID-19 vaccine. The chain combines TRBV13 with TRBJ2-1; 9 positions agree with TRBD2. DNA for the CDR3: TGTGCCAGCAGCGTCTACACTAGCGGGTGGCCTTTCGACAATGAGCAGTTCTTC. Protein product: CASSVYTSGWPFDNEQFF.